Reported below is one T cell receptor beta chain. This CDR3 contains 14 residues. Trimming shortened V by 2 bases and J by 3 bases, and 7 bases separated the two germline ends. CDR1 is MNHEY and CDR2 is SVGAGI in the germline V gene. Assay: immunoSEQ multiplex PCR; the TCRdb copy retains only in-frame clones and omits some. The data hold more than 95,000 clones, with 85% to 90% observed a single time. The data stem from a study of PD-1 blockade in mismatch repair-deficient tumors. The sequences come from peripheral blood, collected 44 weeks after starting pembrolizumab. The receptor was isolated from an adult with mismatch repair-deficient cancer. The V gene is TRBV6-5, the J gene TRBJ2-2, with a tentative D call TRBD2 (6 bases). CDR3 coding DNA: TGTGCCAGCAGTTACGGGACTTACACCGGGGAGCTGTTTTTT. The encoded protein is CASSYGTYTGELFF.